This T cell receptor beta chain was identified in a study of T-cell reconstitution after alpha-beta-depleted transplantation in children (dated by TCRdb to 2016 to 2018). Regarding the research as a whole: The study quantitatively tracked T-cell immune reconstitution after TCRalphabeta/CD19-depleted allogeneic hematopoietic cell transplantation in children using TCR repertoire profiling.

The library was obtained by PCR. Sequencing took place on an Illumina HiSeq 2500. Molecular barcoding was employed in the preparation of TCR libraries, with unique molecular identifiers being used to normalize TCRbeta repertoire quantification. TCRdb reprocessing: public reads trimmed at Q25 with fastp, clones called with MiXCR, in-frame beta chains kept. Rows are combined by CDR3 protein, so each entry shows the most common genes and DNA. A total of approximately 500,000 distinct CDR3 sequences appear in this sample, 25% to 30% of them only once. The top ten hold about 35% of the sample. The study at large found these results: Apparently early alphabetaT-cell count recovery about two months after transplant reportedly relied on only several hundred rapidly expanded clones derived from non-depleted graft cells. The high TCRbeta diversity at day 60 in some patients was ascribed to recipient T cells and intrathymic progenitors that had survived conditioning. Hyperexpanded clone frequencies declined over subsequent months; after one year, T-cell counts and TCRbeta diversity were mostly attributed to newly produced T cells.

The CDR1 and CDR2 encoded by the germline V gene are SGHRS and YFSETQ. V ends up 4 bases short and J 4 bases short, with an unmatched junction base count of 4. The CDR3 goes from the cysteine to the phenylalanine over 15 residues. Of the read, only the CDR3 DNA is kept; its 45 bases are in frame from base 1. This clonotype was recorded a few times. This clone's antigen is unknown. The record has no base qualities; no much larger clone is one base away. The treatment or condition label corresponds to: allogeneic hematopoietic cell transplantation with graft depleted of TCRalphabeta T cells and CD19 B cells. Transplant recipients were children who received TCRalphabeta/CD19-depleted allogeneic hematopoietic cell grafts.

The sequencing used PBMCs, collected before TCRalphabeta/CD19-depleted stem cell transplant. The source of this sequence is a boy younger than two with Wiskott-Aldrich syndrome, due to receive a stem cell transplant. Recombination connected TRBV5-1 to TRBJ1-3; 11 bases in between match TRBD1. This receptor has the CDR3 CASSPDRGHGNTIYF. The nucleotides are TGCGCCAGCAGCCCGGACAGGGGGCACGGAAACACCATATATTTT.